The 18 T cell receptor beta chains below were found in one sample sequenced in a study of blood T cell repertoires in COVID-19. Data came from immunoSEQ multiplex PCR; TCRdb stores just in-frame clones and leaves some out. This sample has about 330,000 clones, with approximately 82% found just once. Material for sequencing was peripheral blood. These receptors were collected from a woman in her forties or fifties with acute or convalescent COVID-19.

The chain couples TRBV24-1 to TRBJ1-6, with no clear D. This CDR3 comprises 13 residues. Trimming took off 7 bases at V and 6 bases at J, with 9 bases between the two ends. Germline V CDR1 and CDR2: KGHDR, SFDVKD. The CDR3 region is CATREAANSPLHF. The DNA for the CDR3 is TGTGCCACCAGGGAGGCAGCTAATTCACCCCTCCACTTT.

This sequence joins TRBV7-2 and TRBJ1-1, with a possible D match to TRBD1 (6 bases). The CDR3 totals 14 residues. Per germline, CDR1 SGHTA and CDR2 FQGNSA. V shed 1 base and J shed 4 bases, with 10 bases lying between them. CDR3 DNA sequence: TGTGCCAGCAGCTTAGAGGGGGACGTCACTGAAGCTTTCTTT. As protein: CASSLEGDVTEAFF.

The rearrangement joins TRBV11-2 to TRBJ1-4, with 9 bases identical to TRBD1. The length of the CDR3 is 15 residues. J gave up 8 bases and V 3 bases, and 7 bases lay outside the gene matches. The germline V gene has CDR1 SGHAT and CDR2 FQNNGV. The CDR3 region has the DNA TGTGCCAGCAGCTTTATCCGGGACAGGGAAGAAAAACTGTTTTTT. Residues: CASSFIRDREEKLFF.

This clone has a single count. The V call is TRBV7-2, the J call TRBJ2-7, with 7 bases aligning to TRBD1. Germline CDR1 and CDR2: SGHTA and FQGNSA. The trim removed 1 base at V and 7 bases at J, leaving 4 bases unmatched. The CDR3 covers 13 residues. The CDR3 bases are TGTGCCAGCAGCTTAGGTCCGGACAGGGAGCAGTACTTC. Translating gives CASSLGPDREQYF.

Here the CDR3 DNA reads TGTGCCAGCAGCCGGGGACAGGGGGGATCACCCCTCCACTTT. This sequence encodes CASSRGQGGSPLHF. V is TRBV13 and J is TRBJ1-6; 11 bases line up with TRBD1. Germline V gene lookup returns CDR1 PRHDT and CDR2 FYEKMQ (reference sequence). Trimming took 5 bases from V and 10 from J; bases not matched to a gene: 4. The CDR3 is 14 amino acids. The full variable domain, with the rest looked up from reference TRBV13 and TRBJ1-6, is AAGVIQSPRHLIKEKRETATLKCYPIPRHDTVYWYQQGPGQDPQFLISFYEKMQSDKGSIPDRFSAQQFSDYHSELNMSSLELGDSALYFCASSRGQGGSPLHFGNGTRLTVT.

The V gene is TRBV2, the J gene TRBJ1-2; TRBD1 matches 9 bases. With 7 bases clipped from V and 4 bases from J, the junction kept 10 bases outside the gene matches. The CDR3 covers 15 residues. Germline CDR1 reads SNHLY; CDR2 reads FYNNEI. The CDR3 DNA reads as TGTGCCAGCACCGGCTCCGGGACAGGGACCTATGGCTACACCTTC. Protein: CASTGSGTGTYGYTF. Filled out from reference TRBV2 and TRBJ1-2, the complete variable domain reads EPEVTQTPSHQVTQMGQEVILRCVPISNHLYFYWYRQILGQKVEFLVSFYNNEISEKSEIFDDQFSVERPDGSNFTLKIRSTKLEDSAMYFCASTGSGTGTYGYTFGSGTRLTVV.

V is TRBV25-1 and J is TRBJ1-3, with 9 bases matching TRBD1. CDR3 size: 15 residues. The germline CDR1 and CDR2 sequences are MGHDK and SYGVNS. The J segment lost 3 bases and the V segment lost 3 bases, leaving 3 bases of the junction unmatched. CDR3: CASSDTGGSGNTIYF. For the CDR3, the DNA is TGTGCCAGCAGTGACACAGGGGGCAGTGGAAACACCATATATTTT.

The V gene is TRBV4-3, the J gene TRBJ2-3, with 8 bases identical to TRBD2. This CDR3 has 16 amino acids. Germline V gene data show CDR1 as LGHNA and CDR2 as YSLEER. The V gene end was trimmed by 1 base and the J gene end by 0 bases; junction bases not matched to a gene: 3. CDR3 in amino acids: CASSQGSSGSTDTQYF. CDR3 nucleotide sequence: TGCGCCAGCAGCCAAGGGTCTAGCGGGAGCACAGATACGCAGTATTTT.

The chain couples TRBV9 to TRBJ2-2; 7 nucleotides align to TRBD1. The CDR3 spans 15 residues. From germline, CDR1 is SGDLS and CDR2 YYNGEE. Losses at the gene ends were 0 bases for V and 4 bases for J; bases not matched to a gene: 3. The CDR3 coding sequence is TGTGCCAGCAGCGTAGGGGACAGAGTCACCGGGGAGCTGTTTTTT. Protein sequence: CASSVGDRVTGELFF.

The V call is TRBV7-2, the J call TRBJ1-4; 11 nucleotides line up with TRBD1. This CDR3 spans 17 amino acids. The ends lost 5 bases at V and 2 bases at J; junction bases unmatched: 7. Germline CDR1 SGHTA, CDR2 FQGNSA. The CDR3 DNA reads TGTGCCAGCAGCCCCGGACAGGGGGCGCAGACTAATGAAAAACTGTTTTTT. It codes for CASSPGQGAQTNEKLFF.

The genes are TRBV25-1 and TRBJ1-1; 7 positions agree with TRBD1. J was trimmed by 5 bases and V by 2 bases; bases with no gene match: 8. The CDR3 spans 15 residues. Germline V gene data show CDR1 as MGHDK and CDR2 as SYGVNS. CDR3 amino acids: CASSETTGWETEAFF. The CDR3 DNA is TGTGCCAGCAGTGAAACGACAGGGTGGGAAACTGAAGCTTTCTTT.

The chain has TRBV6-2 or TRBV6-3 and TRBJ1-1; D perhaps matches TRBD1 (5 bases). Trimming took 5 bases from V and 1 from J, leaving 14 bases between them. The CDR3 spans 15 residues. Germline V gene lookup returns CDR1 MNHEY and CDR2 SVGEGT. CDR3 bases: TGTGCCAGCAGTGGGGCGGCCCTGAAGAACACTGAAGCTTTCTTT. Amino acid sequence: CASSGAALKNTEAFF.

This CDR3 is CASSGREQFF. The CDR3 DNA reads as TGTGCCAGCAGTGGGAGGGAGCAGTTCTTC. The gene calls are TRBV7-9 and TRBJ2-1; possible D gene TRBD2, 6 bases. The CDR3 loop spans 10 amino acids. V shed 6 bases and J shed 10 bases, with 7 bases lying between them. Germline CDR1 SEHNR, CDR2 FQNEAQ (reference sequence).

The V call is TRBV12-5, the J call TRBJ2-2, with TRBD1 matching over 9 bases. V lost 2 bases to trimming and J lost 6 bases; unmatched junction nucleotides: 7. Per germline, CDR1 LGHNT and CDR2 FRNRAP. The CDR3 spans 16 residues. The CDR3 DNA sequence: TGTGCTAGTGGTTTGCTCTGGACAGGGGTGGCCGGGGAGCTGTTTTTT. The encoded protein is CASGLLWTGVAGELFF. Complete variable domain (other parts from reference TRBV12-5 and TRBJ2-2): DARVTQTPRHKVTEMGQEVTMRCQPILGHNTVFWYRQTMMQGLELLAYFRNRAPLDDSGMPKDRFSAEMPDATLATLKIQPSEPRDSAVYFCASGLLWTGVAGELFFGEGSRLTVL.

The chain combines TRBV11-1 with TRBJ1-2; D ambiguous. Trimming left V 2 bases short and J 4 bases short, with 17 bases between. Germline CDR1 is SGHAT and CDR2 is FQDESV (reference sequence). CDR3 length: 16 amino acids. CDR3 sequence: CASSLRRGAIGYGYTF. The CDR3 DNA reads as TGTGCCAGCAGCTTAAGGCGGGGAGCAATCGGCTATGGCTACACCTTC.

About this clone: Within the sample, other DNA sequences also encode this same CDR3. The rearrangement links TRBV27 to TRBJ1-1; 8 bases agree with TRBD1. The V gene end was trimmed by 3 bases and the J gene end by 4 bases; junction bases not matched to a gene: 4. The CDR3 sequence is 14 residues long. Germline V gene sequence: CDR1 MNHEY, CDR2 SMNVEV (reference sequence). The CDR3 coding sequence is TGTGCCAGCAGTTTCTCAGGGGGCGGCACTGAAGCTTTCTTT. Residues: CASSFSGGGTEAFF.

This clone came up many times. The chain recombines TRBV5-4 with TRBJ1-1; TRBD1 aligns across 11 bases. Germline V gene sequence: CDR1 SGHNT, CDR2 YYREEE (reference sequence). V was pared by 4 bases and J by 5 bases, with 7 bases of the junction left unmatched. The CDR3 loop spans 15 amino acids. DNA for the CDR3: TGTGCCAGCAGCCAACCCGGGACAGGGGGGACTGAAGCTTTCTTT. The encoded protein is CASSQPGTGGTEAFF.

V is TRBV3-1 (or the pseudogene TRBV3-2) and J is TRBJ2-7, with 12 bases identical to TRBD2. Germline V lookup: CDR1 LGHDT, CDR2 YNNKEL (reference sequence). V lost 4 bases, J lost 4 bases, and 5 bases stayed unmatched. The CDR3 has 15 residues. The CDR3 DNA is TGTGCCAGCAGCCCTACTAGCGGGAGGATATACGAGCAGTACTTC. Residues: CASSPTSGRIYEQYF.